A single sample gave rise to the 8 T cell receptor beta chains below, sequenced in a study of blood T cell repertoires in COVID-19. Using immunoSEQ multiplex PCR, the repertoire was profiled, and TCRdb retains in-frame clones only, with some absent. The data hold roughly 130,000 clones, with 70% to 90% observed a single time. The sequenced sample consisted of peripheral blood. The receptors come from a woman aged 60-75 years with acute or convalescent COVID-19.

CDR3 bases: TGTGCCAGTAGTCCCACAGGGGCCGGCTACACCTTC. Protein: CASSPTGAGYTF. The chain uses TRBV19 and TRBJ1-2; TRBD1 aligns across 7 bases. V trimming: 5 bases; J trimming: 8 bases; junction bases outside the gene matches: 5. This CDR3 has 12 amino acids. CDR1 is LNHDA and CDR2 is SQIVND in the germline V gene (reference sequence). The full variable domain, with the rest looked up from reference TRBV19 and TRBJ1-2, is DGGITQSPKYLFRKEGQNVTLSCEQNLNHDAMYWYRQDPGQGLRLIYYSQIVNDFQKGDIAEGYSVSREKKESFPLTVTSAQKNPTAFYLCASSPTGAGYTFGSGTRLTVV.

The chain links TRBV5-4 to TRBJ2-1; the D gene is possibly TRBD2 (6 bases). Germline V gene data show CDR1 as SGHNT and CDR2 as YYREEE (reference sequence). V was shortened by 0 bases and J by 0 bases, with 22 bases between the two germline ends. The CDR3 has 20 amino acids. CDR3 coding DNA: TGTGCCAGCAGCTTGGGATGGTCCGGGGGTATGGTCGGCTCCTACAATGAGCAGTTCTTC. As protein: CASSLGWSGGMVGSYNEQFF.

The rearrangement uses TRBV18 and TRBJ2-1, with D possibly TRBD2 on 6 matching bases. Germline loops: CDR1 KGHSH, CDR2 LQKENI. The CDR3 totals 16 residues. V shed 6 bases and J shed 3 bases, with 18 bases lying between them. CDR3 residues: CASSPTGTPYYNEQFF. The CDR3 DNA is TGTGCCAGCTCCCCTACCGGGACTCCCTACTACAATGAGCAGTTCTTC.

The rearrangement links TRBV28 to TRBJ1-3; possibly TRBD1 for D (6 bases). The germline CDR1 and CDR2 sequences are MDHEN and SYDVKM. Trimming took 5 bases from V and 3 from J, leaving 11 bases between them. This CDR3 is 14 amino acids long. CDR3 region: CASSPTGSGNTIYF. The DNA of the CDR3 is TGTGCCAGCAGTCCCACAGGGAGTGGAAACACCATATATTTT.

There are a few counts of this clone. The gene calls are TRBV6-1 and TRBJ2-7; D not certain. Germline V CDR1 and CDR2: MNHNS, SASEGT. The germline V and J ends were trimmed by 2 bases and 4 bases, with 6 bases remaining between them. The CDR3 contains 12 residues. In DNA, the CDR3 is TGTGCCAGCAGTGAACGAGGATACGAGCAGTACTTC. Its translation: CASSERGYEQYF.

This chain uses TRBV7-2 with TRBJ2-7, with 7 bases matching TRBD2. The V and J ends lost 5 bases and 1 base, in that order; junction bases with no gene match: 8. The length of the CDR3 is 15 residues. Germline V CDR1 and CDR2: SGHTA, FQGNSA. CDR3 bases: TGTGCCAGCAGCCCAGTCCCCGGGAGGTCCTACGAGCAGTACGTC. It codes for CASSPVPGRSYEQYV.

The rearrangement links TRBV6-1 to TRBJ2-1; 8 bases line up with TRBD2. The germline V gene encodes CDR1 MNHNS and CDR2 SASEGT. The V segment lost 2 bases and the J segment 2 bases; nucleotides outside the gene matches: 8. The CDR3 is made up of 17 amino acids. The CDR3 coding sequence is TGTGCCAGCAGTGAACAGGTGGCGGGAGGTCCCTACAATGAGCAGTTCTTC. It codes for CASSEQVAGGPYNEQFF.

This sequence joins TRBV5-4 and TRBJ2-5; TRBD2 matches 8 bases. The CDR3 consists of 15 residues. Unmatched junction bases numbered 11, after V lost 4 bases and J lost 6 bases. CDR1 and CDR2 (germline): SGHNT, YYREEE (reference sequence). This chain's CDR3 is CASSPTSDSKKTQYF. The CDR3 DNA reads TGTGCCAGCAGCCCGACTAGCGACAGCAAGAAGACCCAGTACTTC. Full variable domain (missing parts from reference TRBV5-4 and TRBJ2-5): ETGVTQSPTHLIKTRGQQVTLRCSSQSGHNTVSWYQQALGQGPQFIFQYYREEENGRGNFPPRFSGLQFPNYSSELNVNALELDDSALYLCASSPTSDSKKTQYFGPGTRLLVL.